The 2 T cell receptor beta chains below come from one sample, sequenced in a study of cytomegalovirus exposure and HLA in healthy donors. A multiplex PCR was run with 60 Vbeta primers and 13 Jbeta primers. This table comes from immunoSEQ multiplex PCR, and its TCRdb copy is limited to in-frame clones, with some not included. The profile covers about 260,000 clones, with 84% appearing a single time and roughly 2% taken by the ten largest. Source material: PBMCs. These receptors came from a middle-aged woman in good health and CMV-seropositive.

This clone was recorded only once. The chain has TRBV19 and TRBJ2-6; D possibly corresponds to TRBD1 (5 bases). The V gene lost 7 bases and the J gene lost 1 base, with 11 bases spanning the gap. The CDR3 is 15 amino acids. Per germline, CDR1 LNHDA and CDR2 SQIVND (reference sequence). The CDR3 DNA reads as TGTGCCAGTACCCCCAAGGGGTCTGGGGCCAACGTCCTGACTTTC. It translates to CASTPKGSGANVLTF.

This clone was picked up one time. The V gene is TRBV30, the J gene TRBJ2-4; D may be TRBD2 (6 bases). This CDR3 is built from 16 residues. The germline V gene encodes CDR1 GTSNPN and CDR2 SVGIG (reference sequence). Trimming removed 0 bases at V and 1 base at J, with 13 bases between. The CDR3 protein is CAWSVPSGYAKNIQYF. CDR3 DNA: TGTGCCTGGAGTGTACCCAGCGGGTACGCCAAAAACATTCAGTACTTC.